This TCR beta chain was profiled in a study of blood T cells in healthy people across ages. Study findings and constraints: Both naive CD4+ cell counts and diversity were greater in long-lived donors than in aged donors.

Comment on this clonotype: Its antigen is unknown.

Combining a sample-barcoded 5' primer with a J-beta primer mix, a second PCR ran for about 6 to 12 cycles. Every sample produced at least 3 million CDR3-containing paired-end reads. TCRdb used MiXCR to reprocess the 5' RACE reads, holding one entry per CDR3 protein. Among about 970,000 distinct CDR3 sequences listed, roughly 51% were seen once. The CDR3 is made up of 13 amino acids. V shed 5 bases and J shed 6 bases, with 11 bases lying between them. Germline-derived CDR1 and CDR2 are LNHNV and YYDKDF (reference sequence). The chain employs TRBV15 and TRBJ2-1; D possibly corresponds to TRBD1 (7 bases). The receptor was derived from a woman aged 55-70 years in good health. Input material: blood. CDR3: CATSGGTVNEQFF. The CDR3 DNA follows: TGTGCCACCAGCGGCGGGACAGTCAATGAGCAGTTCTTC.